This TCR beta chain was sequenced for a study of cytomegalovirus exposure and HLA in healthy donors. The study, taken as a whole, reports: Accurate prediction of HLA-A and HLA-B alleles (for most subjects) was reportedly achieved from TCR beta sequences. The study flagged some 170 TCR beta chains as cytomegalovirus-associated. Most CMV-associated TCR beta chains appeared HLA-restricted in a later analysis. It was reported in a later analysis that an Asian-associated ancestry cluster showed fewer N-insertions than the 666-donor mean.

Primers: 60 Vbeta forward and 13 Jbeta reverse. TCRdb's table, derived via immunoSEQ multiplex PCR, lists solely in-frame clones and lacks some. This sample has 100,000 or so clones, with about 78% found just once. Worth noting for this clone: As yet, its antigen is unknown.

Germline-derived CDR1 and CDR2 are SEHNR and FQNEAQ (reference sequence). The ends were cut back, 5 bases at V and 6 bases at J, with 25 bases in the middle. The CDR3 spans 17 residues. Sequencing was done on a sample of PBMCs. This sequence originates from a man aged 25-45 years in good health and CMV-seronegative. This chain links TRBV7-9 with TRBJ2-5; maybe TRBD2 (6 bases). The CDR3 DNA sequence: TGTGCCAGCAGCGAGGGTTTGGAGGGAACCCGAGGGAAGACCCAGTACTTC. Translation: CASSEGLEGTRGKTQYF.